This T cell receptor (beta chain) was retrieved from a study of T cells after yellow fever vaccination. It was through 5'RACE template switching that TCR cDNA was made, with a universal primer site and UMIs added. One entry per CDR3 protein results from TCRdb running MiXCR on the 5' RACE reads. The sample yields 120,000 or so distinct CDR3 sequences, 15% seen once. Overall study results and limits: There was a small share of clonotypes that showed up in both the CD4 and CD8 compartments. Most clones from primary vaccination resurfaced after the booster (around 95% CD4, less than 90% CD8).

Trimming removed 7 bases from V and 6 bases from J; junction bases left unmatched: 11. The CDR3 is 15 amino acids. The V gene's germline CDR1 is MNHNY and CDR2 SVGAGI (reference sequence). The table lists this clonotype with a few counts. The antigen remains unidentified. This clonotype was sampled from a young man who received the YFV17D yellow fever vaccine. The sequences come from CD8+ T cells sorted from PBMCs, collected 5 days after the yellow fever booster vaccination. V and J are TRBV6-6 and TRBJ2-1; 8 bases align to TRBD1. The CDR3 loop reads CASIPGGPRANEQFF. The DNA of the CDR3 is TGTGCCAGCATCCCAGGGGGCCCTAGGGCCAATGAGCAGTTCTTC.